Listed below are T cell receptor beta chains from one sample, sequenced in a study of cytomegalovirus exposure and HLA in healthy donors. Assay used: immunoSEQ multiplex PCR; TCRdb lists only in-frame clones, some missing. The sample has over 70,000 clones; over 65% are singletons. Source material: PBMCs. These receptor sequences come from a man aged 45-65 years in good health and CMV-seropositive. The CDR3 runs from the conserved cysteine through the conserved F or W. The D gene is left open where the match is weak. Only part of the rows carry a size: once, few, many, or a class if the clone is expanded.

D gene	V gene	clone size	J gene	CDR3 DNA	CDR3 protein
TRBD2	TRBV4-1	-	TRBJ2-3	TGCGCCAGCAGCCAAGTACAGCGGGGGTCCACAGATACGCAGTATTTT	CASSQVQRGSTDTQYF
-	TRBV7-9	once	TRBJ2-7	TGTGCCAGCAGCTCCCTACTAGTGGGAGATTTCTACGAGCAGTACTTC	CASSSLLVGDFYEQYF
TRBD2	TRBV7-9	-	TRBJ2-3	TGTTCCAGCAGCCCAGGACTAGCGGGAGGGGCAGATACGCAGTATTTT	CSSSPGLAGGADTQYF
-	TRBV7-9	few	TRBJ1-6	TGTGCCAGCAGCTCGAATTCACCCCTCCACTTT	CASSSNSPLHF
-	TRBV7-2	-	TRBJ2-1	TGTGCCAGCAGCTCCGGGGTGGTCGATGAGCAGTTCTTC	CASSSGVVDEQFF
-	TRBV19	-	TRBJ1-5	TGTGCCAGTAGGAAAACTGAAAATCAGCCCCAGCATTTT	CASRKTENQPQHF
TRBD1	TRBV11-3	-	TRBJ1-2	TGTGCCAGCAGTTCAGGACAGGGGTATGGCTACACCTTC	CASSSGQGYGYTF
TRBD2	TRBV14	few	TRBJ2-4	TGTGCCAGCAGCCAAGATCCGGGGGGTTGGAACATTCAGTACTTC	CASSQDPGGWNIQYF
-	TRBV7-9	-	TRBJ1-2	TGTGCCAGCAGCGTTGGACTAATTTTCAATGGCTACACCTTC	CASSVGLIFNGYTF
-	TRBV7-3	few	TRBJ2-2	TGTGCCAGCAGCTATCAAGGAGTGGCCGGGGAGCTGTTTTTT	CASSYQGVAGELFF
TRBD1	TRBV6-1	few	TRBJ1-5	TGTGCCAGCCGTGTGCGTCTCGGTGGGGACAGCCTCAATCAGCCCCAGCATTTT	CASRVRLGGDSLNQPQHF
TRBD2	TRBV7-3	-	TRBJ2-1	TGTGCCAGCAGCCGAGGACTAGCGGGGAACAATGAGCAGTTCTTC	CASSRGLAGNNEQFF
-	TRBV5-6	-	TRBJ1-2	TGTGCCAGCAGCTTCGCGGGATTAAGTGGCTACACCTTC	CASSFAGLSGYTF
TRBD1	TRBV30	-	TRBJ2-2	TGTGCCTGCGTTGGACAGGACACCGGGGAGCTGTTTTTT	CACVGQDTGELFF
-	TRBV5-8	-	TRBJ2-7	TGTGCCAGCAGCCAAAGACTACACTACGAGCAGTACTTC	CASSQRLHYEQYF
-	TRBV9	-	TRBJ2-2	TGTGCCAGCAGCCCCCGAGTTGGAGGGGACACCGGGGAGCTGTTTTTT	CASSPRVGGDTGELFF
-	TRBV4-1	-	TRBJ1-5	TGCGCCAGCAGCCAAGAAGGGGCCCAAGAGGGCAATCAGCCCCAGCATTTT	CASSQEGAQEGNQPQHF